A selection of T cell receptor beta chains follows, all from one sample in a study of T cells in localized non-small cell lung cancer. Sequenced by immunoSEQ multiplex PCR; TCRdb stores in-frame clones only, minus some. The sample holds more than 50,000 clones, about four fifths seen once. Sequences were derived from peripheral blood, sampled before any cancer treatment. These receptor sequences come from a female donor of 60 years or more with stage II squamous cell lung carcinoma. CDR3s include the opening cysteine and the closing phenylalanine or tryptophan. D genes are given only for firm matches. Part of the rows lack a size; the others show once, few, many or a class for expanded clones.

clone_size	d_call	v_call	j_call	cdr3_nt	cdr3_aa
-	-	TRBV5-1	TRBJ2-3	TGCGCCAGCAGCCCAGGGAAACTGACAGATACGCAGTATTTT	CASSPGKLTDTQYF
-	-	TRBV27	TRBJ2-7	TGTGCCAGCAGTTTTTTCCCCACCTACGAGCAGTACTTC	CASSFFPTYEQYF
-	-	TRBV2	TRBJ1-6	TGTGCCAGCAGTGAAAGCAGGGTGAACAATTCACCCCTCCACTTT	CASSESRVNNSPLHF
once	TRBD1	TRBV6-6	TRBJ1-2	TGTGCCAGCAGTTACAAGACGGGACAGGGTCATGGCTACACCTTC	CASSYKTGQGHGYTF
-	-	TRBV20-1	TRBJ1-2	TGCAGTGGAGGGAACTATGGCTACACCTTC	CSGGNYGYTF
-	TRBD1	TRBV6-1	TRBJ1-2	TGTGCCAGCACCGTAGGGGGAGGGGGCGATGGCTACACCTTC	CASTVGGGGDGYTF
-	-	TRBV19	TRBJ2-7	TGTGCCAGTAGCAGGACCTTGTCCTACGAGCAGTACTTC	CASSRTLSYEQYF
-	-	TRBV7-2	TRBJ1-1	TGTGCCAGCAGCTTAAGGGTTTGGAACACTGAAGCTTTCTTT	CASSLRVWNTEAFF
-	TRBD2	TRBV5-6	TRBJ2-2	TGTGCCAGCAGCTTGTTCCGGGACTACCGGGGGGAGCTGTTTTTT	CASSLFRDYRGELFF
once	-	TRBV9	TRBJ2-1	TGTGCCAGCAGCGGGGCCTCCCCGAGCTCCTACAATGAGCAGTTCTTC	CASSGASPSSYNEQFF
-	-	TRBV6-1	TRBJ1-2	TGTGCCAGCAGTGAAGCGCTTCCGGGGGGAGGCTATGGCTACACCTTC	CASSEALPGGGYGYTF
-	-	TRBV5-6	TRBJ2-1	TGTGCCAGCAGTTCGTCTAGGGTTTACAATGAGCAGTTCTTC	CASSSSRVYNEQFF
-	-	TRBV20-1	TRBJ1-2	TGCAGTGCTAAGAATCAGGCTGGCTACACCTTC	CSAKNQAGYTF
once	-	TRBV29-1	TRBJ1-5	TGCAGCGTTTCTCGCCTCCCCAGCACACACCCGGCAGGGCGCGGGAAGCCCCAGCATTTT	CSVSRLPSTHPAGRGKPQHF
-	-	TRBV27	TRBJ2-3	TGTGCCAGCAGTTCCCGGGACATTGGAGATACGCAGTATTTT	CASSSRDIGDTQYF
-	-	TRBV6-6	TRBJ2-5	TGTGCCAGCACCCTAAGGGGGGAAGAGACCCAGTACTTC	CASTLRGEETQYF
-	-	TRBV5-1	TRBJ2-7	TGCGCCAGCAGCTTATATGGCAGCTCCTACGAGCAGTACTTC	CASSLYGSSYEQYF
-	-	TRBV5-6	TRBJ1-4	TGTGCCAGCAGCTTCGGAGGGAATGAAAAACTGTTTTTT	CASSFGGNEKLFF
-	-	TRBV7-2	TRBJ1-1	TGTGCCAGCAGCTTAGGGGGATTGAACACTGAAGCTTTCTTT	CASSLGGLNTEAFF
-	TRBD1	TRBV19	TRBJ2-1	TGTGCCAGTAGCTCCTCCGGGACAGTGAGCTCCTACAATGAGCAGTTCTTC	CASSSSGTVSSYNEQFF
-	TRBD1	TRBV6-1	TRBJ1-4	TGTGCCAGCAGTGGGTCAACAGGGGGCTCTGAAAAACTGTTTTTT	CASSGSTGGSEKLFF
-	TRBD1	TRBV5-5	TRBJ1-1	TGTGCCAGCAGCCCGGGGACAGGGCACACTGAAGCTTTCTTT	CASSPGTGHTEAFF
-	-	TRBV2	TRBJ2-3	TGTGCCAGCAGTGAAGGGGGGTCGTCCGGGGATACGCAGTATTTT	CASSEGGSSGDTQYF
once	TRBD1	TRBV7-3	TRBJ2-5	TGTGCCAGCAGCTCCGGCATCGGGACAGGGGAGGGGACCCAGTACTTC	CASSSGIGTGEGTQYF
-	TRBD1	TRBV28	TRBJ1-2	TGTGCCAGCAGTTCCGGGACAGGGGTCTATGGCTACACCTTC	CASSSGTGVYGYTF
-	TRBD1	TRBV6-1	TRBJ2-3	TGTGCCAGCAGCCAGGGACAGGGGGCCACAGATACGCAGTATTTT	CASSQGQGATDTQYF
-	-	TRBV5-4	TRBJ1-2	TGTGCCAGCAGCCCTCCGCAGGGGATACTAAACTATGGCTACACCTTC	CASSPPQGILNYGYTF
-	-	TRBV4-2	TRBJ1-1	TGTGCCAGCAGCCAGGGAATGGGAGCGGTTGAAGCTTTCTTT	CASSQGMGAVEAFF
-	TRBD2	TRBV4-1	TRBJ2-1	TGCGCCAGCAGCCAGCCGGGTGGCGGGGGGTTCGTAGATGAGCAGTTCTTC	CASSQPGGGGFVDEQFF
-	TRBD1	TRBV5-1	TRBJ1-2	TGCGCCAGCAGCTTGGACAGGGGTTATGGCTACACCTTC	CASSLDRGYGYTF
-	TRBD2	TRBV9	TRBJ2-3	TGTGCCAGCAGCGAGACTAGCGGGGCCCGCACAGATACGCAGTATTTT	CASSETSGARTDTQYF
-	TRBD1	TRBV19	TRBJ2-1	TGTGCCAGTACCTCGACAGGGGTAAGACCTGAGCAGTTCTTC	CASTSTGVRPEQFF
few	-	TRBV27	TRBJ2-7	TGTGCCAGCAGTACTAAACTTAGGGGGGGGATCGCTACCTACGAGCAGTACTTC	CASSTKLRGGIATYEQYF
few	TRBD1	TRBV27	TRBJ1-6	TGTGCCAGCAAAATCTCCGGGACAGGGATTTCACCCCTCCACTTT	CASKISGTGISPLHF
-	-	TRBV5-1	TRBJ1-1	TGCGCCAGCAGGTTGACTATACTTGGGACTGAAGCTTTCTTT	CASRLTILGTEAFF
-	-	TRBV9	TRBJ1-2	TGTGCCAGCAGCGTAGGGATTACCCCCACTAACTATGGCTACACCTTC	CASSVGITPTNYGYTF
-	TRBD1	TRBV4-1	TRBJ2-3	TGCGCCAGCAGCCAAGTAAGGTGGGACAGATCCACAGATACGCAGTATTTT	CASSQVRWDRSTDTQYF